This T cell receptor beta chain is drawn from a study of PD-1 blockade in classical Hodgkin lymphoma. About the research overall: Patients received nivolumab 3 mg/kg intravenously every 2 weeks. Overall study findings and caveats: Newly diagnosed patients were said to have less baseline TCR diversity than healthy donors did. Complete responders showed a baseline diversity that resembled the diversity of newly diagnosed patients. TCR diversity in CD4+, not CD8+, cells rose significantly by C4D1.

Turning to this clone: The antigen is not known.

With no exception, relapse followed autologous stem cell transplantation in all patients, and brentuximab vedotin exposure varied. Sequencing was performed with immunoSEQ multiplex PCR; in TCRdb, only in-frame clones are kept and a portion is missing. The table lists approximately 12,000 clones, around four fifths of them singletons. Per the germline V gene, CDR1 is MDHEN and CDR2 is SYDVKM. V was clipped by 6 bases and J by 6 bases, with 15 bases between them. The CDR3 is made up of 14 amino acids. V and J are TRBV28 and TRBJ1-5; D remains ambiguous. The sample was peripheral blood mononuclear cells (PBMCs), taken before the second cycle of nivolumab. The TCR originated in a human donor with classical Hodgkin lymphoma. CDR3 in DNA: TGTGCCAGCAGCCTTAGGTCGGTGGTTCAGCCCCAGCATTTT. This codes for CASSLRSVVQPQHF.